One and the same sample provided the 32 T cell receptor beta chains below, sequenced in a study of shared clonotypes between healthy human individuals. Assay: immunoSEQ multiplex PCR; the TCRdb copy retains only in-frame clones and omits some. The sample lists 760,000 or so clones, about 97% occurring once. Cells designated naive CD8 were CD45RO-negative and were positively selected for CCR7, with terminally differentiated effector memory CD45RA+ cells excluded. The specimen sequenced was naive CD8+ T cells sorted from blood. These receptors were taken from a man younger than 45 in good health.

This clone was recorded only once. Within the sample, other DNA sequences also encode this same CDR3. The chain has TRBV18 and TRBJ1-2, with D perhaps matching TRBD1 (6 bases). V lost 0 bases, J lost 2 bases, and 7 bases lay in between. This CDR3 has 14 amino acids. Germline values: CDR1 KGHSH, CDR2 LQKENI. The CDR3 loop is CASSPPTGNYGYTF. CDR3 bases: TGTGCCAGCTCACCACCAACAGGGAACTATGGCTACACCTTC.

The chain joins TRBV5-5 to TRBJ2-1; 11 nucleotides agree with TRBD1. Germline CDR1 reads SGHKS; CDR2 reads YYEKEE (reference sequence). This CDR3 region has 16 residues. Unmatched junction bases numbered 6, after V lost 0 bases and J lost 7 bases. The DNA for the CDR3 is TGTGCCAGCAGCTTGGATTGGGACAGGGGGAGGAATGAGCAGTTCTTC. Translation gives CASSLDWDRGRNEQFF.

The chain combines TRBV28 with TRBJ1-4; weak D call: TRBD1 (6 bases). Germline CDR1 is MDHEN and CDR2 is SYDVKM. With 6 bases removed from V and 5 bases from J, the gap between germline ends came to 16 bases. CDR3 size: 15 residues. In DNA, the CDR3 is TGTGCCAGCAGCGGCCAAAGGACAGAAAATGAAAAACTGTTTTTT. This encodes CASSGQRTENEKLFF.

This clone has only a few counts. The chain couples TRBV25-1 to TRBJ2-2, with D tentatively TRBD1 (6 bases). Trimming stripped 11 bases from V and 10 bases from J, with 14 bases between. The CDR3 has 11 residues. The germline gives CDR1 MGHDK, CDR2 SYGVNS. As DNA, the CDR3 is TGTGCCTCAGGGGCGGGTGAGGAGCTGTTTTTT. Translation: CASGAGEELFF.

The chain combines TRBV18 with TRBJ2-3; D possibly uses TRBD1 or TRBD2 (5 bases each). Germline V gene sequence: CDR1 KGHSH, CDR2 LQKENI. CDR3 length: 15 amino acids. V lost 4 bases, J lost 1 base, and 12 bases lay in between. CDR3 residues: CASSRREGGTDTQYF. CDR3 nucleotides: TGTGCCAGCTCACGACGGGAAGGGGGCACAGATACGCAGTATTTT.

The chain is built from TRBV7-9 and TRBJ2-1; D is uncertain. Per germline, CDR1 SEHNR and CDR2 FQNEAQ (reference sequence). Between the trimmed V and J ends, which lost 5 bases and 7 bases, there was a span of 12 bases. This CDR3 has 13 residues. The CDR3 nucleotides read TGTGCCAGCAGCCCCCGGGCGACTAATGAGCAGTTCTTC. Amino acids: CASSPRATNEQFF.

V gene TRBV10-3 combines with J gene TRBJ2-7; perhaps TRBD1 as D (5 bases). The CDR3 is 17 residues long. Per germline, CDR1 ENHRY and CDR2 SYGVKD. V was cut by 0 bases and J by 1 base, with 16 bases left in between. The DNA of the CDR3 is TGTGCCATCAGTGAGTCGGTAGGGGCCCCCTCGTCCTACGAGCAGTACTTC. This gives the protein CAISESVGAPSSYEQYF.

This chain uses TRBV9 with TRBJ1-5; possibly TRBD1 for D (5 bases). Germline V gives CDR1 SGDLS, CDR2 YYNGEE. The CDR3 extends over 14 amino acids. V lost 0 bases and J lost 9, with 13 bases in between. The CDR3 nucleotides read TGTGCCAGCAGCGTAGGAGGGGAGCGGGGGCCCCAGCATTTT. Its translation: CASSVGGERGPQHF.

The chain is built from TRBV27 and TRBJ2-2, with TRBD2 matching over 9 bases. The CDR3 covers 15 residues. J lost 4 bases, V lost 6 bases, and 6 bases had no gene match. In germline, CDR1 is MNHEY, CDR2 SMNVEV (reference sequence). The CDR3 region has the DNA TGTGCCAGCAGACCTAGCGGGGCGGTCACCGGGGAGCTGTTTTTT. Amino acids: CASRPSGAVTGELFF.

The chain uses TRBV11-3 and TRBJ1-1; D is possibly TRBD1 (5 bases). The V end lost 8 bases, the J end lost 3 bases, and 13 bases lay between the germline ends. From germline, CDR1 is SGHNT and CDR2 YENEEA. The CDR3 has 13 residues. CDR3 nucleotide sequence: TGTGCCAGCGCAGGAAGAGGGGACACTGAAGCTTTCTTT. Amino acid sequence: CASAGRGDTEAFF.

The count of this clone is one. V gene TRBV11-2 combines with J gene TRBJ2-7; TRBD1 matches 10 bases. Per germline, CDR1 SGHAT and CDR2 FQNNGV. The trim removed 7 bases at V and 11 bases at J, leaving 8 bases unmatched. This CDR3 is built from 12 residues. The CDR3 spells CASNNDRGQKYF. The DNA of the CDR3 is TGTGCCAGCAACAACGACAGGGGGCAAAAGTACTTC.

This CDR3 reads CASSFRGEKNNQPQHF. Written as DNA, the CDR3 is TGTGCCAGCAGTTTTAGGGGGGAGAAGAACAATCAGCCCCAGCATTTT. The chain is built from TRBV27 and TRBJ1-5, with D perhaps matching TRBD1 (6 bases). The germline CDR1 and CDR2 sequences are MNHEY and SMNVEV (reference sequence). The CDR3 covers 16 residues. With 3 bases removed from V and 3 bases from J, the gap between germline ends came to 15 bases.

The CDR3 region is CASSLREDLDTQYF. Here the CDR3 DNA reads TGTGCCAGCAGCTTGCGGGAGGATCTTGATACGCAGTATTTT. V is TRBV7-2 and J is TRBJ2-3; 8 nucleotides agree with TRBD2. This CDR3 is 14 amino acids long. Germline assignment: CDR1 SGHTA and CDR2 FQGNSA. Trimming cost V 3 bases and J 6 bases; bases outside gene matches: 5.

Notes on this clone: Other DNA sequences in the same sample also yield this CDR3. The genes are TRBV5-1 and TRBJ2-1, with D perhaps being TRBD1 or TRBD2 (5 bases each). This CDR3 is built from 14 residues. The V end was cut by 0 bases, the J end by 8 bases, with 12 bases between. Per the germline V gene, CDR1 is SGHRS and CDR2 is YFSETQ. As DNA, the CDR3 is TGCGCCAGCAGCTTGGGGCAGGGTAGCGATGAGCAGTTCTTC. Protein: CASSLGQGSDEQFF.

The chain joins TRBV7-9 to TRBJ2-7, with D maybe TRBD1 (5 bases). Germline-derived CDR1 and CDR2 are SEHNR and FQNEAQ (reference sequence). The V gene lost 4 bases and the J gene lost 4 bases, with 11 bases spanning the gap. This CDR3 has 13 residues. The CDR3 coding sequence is TGTGCCAGCAGCTCAGGGTTTACTTACGAGCAGTACTTC. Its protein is CASSSGFTYEQYF.

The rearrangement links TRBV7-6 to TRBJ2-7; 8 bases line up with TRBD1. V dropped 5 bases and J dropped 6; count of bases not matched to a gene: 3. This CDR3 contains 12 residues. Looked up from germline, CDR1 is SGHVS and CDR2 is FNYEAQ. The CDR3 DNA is TGTGCCAGCAGCCCCAGGGGGCTCGAGCAGTACTTC. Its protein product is CASSPRGLEQYF.

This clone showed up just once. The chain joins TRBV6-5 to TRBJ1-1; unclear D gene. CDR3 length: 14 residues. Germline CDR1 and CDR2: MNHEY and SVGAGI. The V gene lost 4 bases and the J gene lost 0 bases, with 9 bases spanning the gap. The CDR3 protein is CASSSGPVNTEAFF. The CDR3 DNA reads TGTGCCAGCAGTTCCGGCCCGGTGAACACTGAAGCTTTCTTT.

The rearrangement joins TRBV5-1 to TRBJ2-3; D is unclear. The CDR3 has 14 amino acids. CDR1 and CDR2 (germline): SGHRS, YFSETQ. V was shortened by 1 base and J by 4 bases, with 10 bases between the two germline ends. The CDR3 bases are TGCGCCAGCAGCTTGCGGAAGCCTGCAGATACGCAGTATTTT. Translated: CASSLRKPADTQYF.

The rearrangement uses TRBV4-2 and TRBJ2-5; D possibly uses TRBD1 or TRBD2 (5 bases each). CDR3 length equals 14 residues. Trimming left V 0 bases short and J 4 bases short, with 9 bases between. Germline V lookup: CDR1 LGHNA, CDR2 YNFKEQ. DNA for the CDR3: TGTGCCAGCAGCCAAGATGGGGGTTCAGAGACCCAGTACTTC. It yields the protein CASSQDGGSETQYF.

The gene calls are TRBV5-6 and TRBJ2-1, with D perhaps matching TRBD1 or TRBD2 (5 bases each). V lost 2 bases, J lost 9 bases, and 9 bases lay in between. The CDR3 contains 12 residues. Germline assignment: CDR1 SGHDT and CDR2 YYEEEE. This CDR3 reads CASSFWDGEQFF. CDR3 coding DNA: TGTGCCAGCAGCTTTTGGGACGGTGAGCAGTTCTTC.

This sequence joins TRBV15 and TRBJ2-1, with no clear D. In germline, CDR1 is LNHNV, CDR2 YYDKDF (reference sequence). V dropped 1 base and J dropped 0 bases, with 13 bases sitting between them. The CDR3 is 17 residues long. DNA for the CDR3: TGTGCCACCAGCAGAGGTGACTGGTCTGACTCCTACAATGAGCAGTTCTTC. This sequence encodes CATSRGDWSDSYNEQFF.

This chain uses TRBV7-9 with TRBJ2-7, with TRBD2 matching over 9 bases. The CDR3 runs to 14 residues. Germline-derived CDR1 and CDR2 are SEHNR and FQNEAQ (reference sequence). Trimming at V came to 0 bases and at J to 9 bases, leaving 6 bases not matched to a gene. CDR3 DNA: TGTGCCAGCAGCTTAGCGCGGGAGGGGCCAAGGCAGTACTTC. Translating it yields CASSLAREGPRQYF.

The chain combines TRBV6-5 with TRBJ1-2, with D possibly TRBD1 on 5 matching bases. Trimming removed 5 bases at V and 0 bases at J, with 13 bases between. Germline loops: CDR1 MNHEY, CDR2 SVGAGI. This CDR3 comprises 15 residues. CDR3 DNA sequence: TGTGCCAGCAGTCCGGCGGGGGGAACTAACTATGGCTACACCTTC. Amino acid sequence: CASSPAGGTNYGYTF.

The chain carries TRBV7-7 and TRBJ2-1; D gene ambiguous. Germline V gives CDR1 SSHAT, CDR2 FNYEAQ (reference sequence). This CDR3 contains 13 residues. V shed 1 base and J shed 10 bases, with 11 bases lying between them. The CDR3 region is CASSLGDGVEQFF. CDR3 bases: TGTGCCAGCAGCTTAGGTGACGGCGTGGAGCAGTTCTTC. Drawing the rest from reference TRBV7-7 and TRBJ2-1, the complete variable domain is GAGVSQSPRYKVTKRGQDVTLRCDPISSHATLYWYQQALGQGPEFLTYFNYEAQPDKSGLPSDRFSAERPEGSISTLTIQRTEQRDSAMYRCASSLGDGVEQFFGPGTRLTVL.

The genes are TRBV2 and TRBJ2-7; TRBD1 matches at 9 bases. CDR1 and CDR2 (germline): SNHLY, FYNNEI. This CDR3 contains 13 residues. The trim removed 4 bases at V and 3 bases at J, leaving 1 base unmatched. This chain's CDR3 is CASSGDRDYEQYF. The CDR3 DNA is TGTGCCAGCAGTGGGGACAGGGACTACGAGCAGTACTTC.

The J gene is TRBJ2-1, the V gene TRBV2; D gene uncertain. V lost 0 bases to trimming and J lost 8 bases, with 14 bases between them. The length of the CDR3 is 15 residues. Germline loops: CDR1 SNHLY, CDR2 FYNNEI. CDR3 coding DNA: TGTGCCAGCAGTGAAGCGATGGACCATGTCGATGAGCAGTTCTTC. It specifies CASSEAMDHVDEQFF.

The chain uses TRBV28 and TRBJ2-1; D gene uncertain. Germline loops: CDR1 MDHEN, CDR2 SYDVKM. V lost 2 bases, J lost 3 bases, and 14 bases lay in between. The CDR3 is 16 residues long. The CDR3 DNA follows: TGTGCCAGCAGTTTAGCTGGTGATGGGTACTACAATGAGCAGTTCTTC. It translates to CASSLAGDGYYNEQFF.

CDR3 sequence (DNA): TGTGCCAGCAGCTTAGGAGGATCGGGTCCGTTCTTC. It encodes CASSLGGSGPFF. The J gene is TRBJ2-1, the V gene TRBV11-2; D is ambiguous. The germline gives CDR1 SGHAT, CDR2 FQNNGV. This CDR3 comprises 12 residues. V lost 1 base and J lost 15, with 13 bases in between. Together with reference TRBV11-2 and TRBJ2-1, the CDR3 gives the full variable domain: EAGVAQSPRYKIIEKRQSVAFWCNPISGHATLYWYQQILGQGPKLLIQFQNNGVVDDSQLPKDRFSAERLKGVDSTLKIQPAKLEDSAVYLCASSLGGSGPFFGPGTRLTVL.

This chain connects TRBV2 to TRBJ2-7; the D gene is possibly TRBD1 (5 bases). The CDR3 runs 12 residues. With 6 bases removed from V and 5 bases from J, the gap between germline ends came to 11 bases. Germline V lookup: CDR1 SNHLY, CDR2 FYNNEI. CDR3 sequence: CASRDTRDEQYF. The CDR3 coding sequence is TGTGCCAGCAGGGACACTCGCGACGAGCAGTACTTC.

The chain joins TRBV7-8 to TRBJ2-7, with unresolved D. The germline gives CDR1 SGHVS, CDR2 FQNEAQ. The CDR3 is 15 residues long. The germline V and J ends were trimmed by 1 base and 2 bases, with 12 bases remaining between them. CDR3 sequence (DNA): TGTGCCAGCAGCTTAGAATTAGCTGCCACCTACGAGCAGTACTTC. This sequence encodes CASSLELAATYEQYF.

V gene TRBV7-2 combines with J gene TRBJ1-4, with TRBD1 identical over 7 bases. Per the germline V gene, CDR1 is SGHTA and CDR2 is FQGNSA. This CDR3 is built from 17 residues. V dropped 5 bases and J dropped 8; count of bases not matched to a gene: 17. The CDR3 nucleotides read TGTGCCAGCAGCCCGTCCGGTCGGGACAGCGATCAGGAAAAACTGTTTTTT. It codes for CASSPSGRDSDQEKLFF.

The CDR3 nucleotides are TGCAGCGTCTGGAGGGATGAAGAGACCCAGTACTTC. It yields the protein CSVWRDEETQYF. V is TRBV29-1 and J is TRBJ2-5; a possible D gene is TRBD2 (6 bases). The CDR3 is 12 amino acids. Trimming removed 6 bases at V and 3 bases at J, with 11 bases between. The germline V gene encodes CDR1 SQVTM and CDR2 ANQGSEA.